Listed below are T cell receptor beta chains from one sample, sequenced in a study of Graves' ophthalmopathy and Graves' hyperthyroidism. Via MiXCR, TCRdb re-called the multiplex PCR reads, giving one row per CDR3 protein. The sample records some 350,000 distinct CDR3 sequences, about 18% being singletons. Sequenced input: peripheral blood. All receptors come from an adult woman with stable Graves' hyperthyroidism. Each CDR3 is given with its conserved first and last residue. Fields, in order: D gene, V gene, J gene, clone size, CDR3 DNA, CDR3 protein. D genes are given only for firm matches. Size is stated as once, few, many or a size class.

>TRBD1|TRBV7-8|TRBJ1-2|many
TGTGCCAGCAGCTTAGCGGATTACGCCGGGACAGAGGATGGCTACACCTTC
CASSLADYAGTEDGYTF
>-|TRBV10-3|TRBJ1-5|many
TGTGCCATCAGTCAACAGGTATTGGGCAATCAGCCCCAGCATTTT
CAISQQVLGNQPQHF
>TRBD1|TRBV6-2/TRBV6-3|TRBJ2-5|many
TGTGCCAGCAGTTACCGGGCAGGGGGCACTGAGACCCAGTACTTC
CASSYRAGGTETQYF
>-|TRBV3-1|TRBJ2-7|many
TGTGCCAGCAGCCAGGTCCAAAGCTACGAGCAGTACTTC
CASSQVQSYEQYF
>TRBD1|TRBV14|TRBJ2-7|many
TGTGCCAGCAGCATCGGGACAGGTCGGGGCTACGAGCAGTACTTC
CASSIGTGRGYEQYF
>TRBD1|TRBV13|TRBJ2-7|many
TGTGCCAGCAGCTTAGGGTGGACAGGGGGTAATCCCCACGAGCAGTACTTC
CASSLGWTGGNPHEQYF
>TRBD1|TRBV7-8|TRBJ2-5|many
TGTGCCAGCAGACGGGACAGGCTTAGGCAAGAGACCCAGTACTTC
CASRRDRLRQETQYF
>TRBD1|TRBV27|TRBJ1-1|many
TGTGCCAGCAGACTGTCAGGGGGCGGGAAGAACACTGAAGCTTTCTTT
CASRLSGGGKNTEAFF
>-|TRBV7-9|TRBJ1-1|many
TGTGCCAGCAGCTTACCCAGGGTGAACACTGAAGCTTTCTTT
CASSLPRVNTEAFF
>TRBD1|TRBV7-2|TRBJ2-5|many
TGTGCCAGCAGCTTAGACGGGACAGCTGCAAGAAGAGAATTC
CASSLDGTAARREF
>TRBD1|TRBV5-6|TRBJ2-7|many
TGTGCCAGCAGCCTCCGGGACAGCTACGAGCAGTACTTC
CASSLRDSYEQYF